One and the same sample provided the 32 T cell receptor beta chains below, sequenced in a study of blood T cell repertoires in COVID-19. Here immunoSEQ multiplex PCR was the method, and the copy in TCRdb shows in-frame clones only, minus some. The sample holds 200,000 to 250,000 clones, 82% seen once. The source material was PBMCs or T cells enriched from blood (not recorded which). These receptor sequences come from a man aged 40-49 years who had recovered from COVID-19.

V usage is TRBV11-3 and J usage is TRBJ2-1; the match to TRBD2 covers 8 bases. Germline loops: CDR1 SGHNT, CDR2 YENEEA. CDR3 length: 18 residues. V gave up 0 bases and J gave up 0 bases; unmatched junction bases: 7. The CDR3 is CASSLEPSGLVSYNEQFF. The CDR3 bases are TGTGCCAGCAGCTTAGAACCTAGCGGGCTTGTCTCCTACAATGAGCAGTTCTTC.

This chain connects TRBV5-1 to TRBJ2-4; maybe TRBD2 (6 bases). Germline CDR1 SGHRS, CDR2 YFSETQ. V was pared by 0 bases and J by 0 bases, with 7 bases between. This CDR3 is built from 15 residues. CDR3 residues: CASSLEEGAKNIQYF. The CDR3 bases are TGCGCCAGCAGCTTGGAGGAGGGAGCCAAAAACATTCAGTACTTC.

This sequence joins TRBV5-1 and TRBJ1-4; D is perhaps TRBD1 (6 bases). V gave up 7 bases and J gave up 6 bases, with 19 bases separating them. The CDR3 loop spans 15 amino acids. From germline, CDR1 is SGHRS and CDR2 YFSETQ. Written as DNA, the CDR3 is TGCGCCAGCGCGAAGAACTCAGGGGATTATGAAAAACTGTTTTTT. This encodes CASAKNSGDYEKLFF.

The genes are TRBV5-5 and TRBJ1-2, with 9 bases fitting TRBD1. Looked up from germline, CDR1 is SGHKS and CDR2 is YYEKEE (reference sequence). With 5 bases clipped from V and 7 bases from J, the junction kept 6 bases outside the gene matches. The CDR3 covers 13 residues. DNA for the CDR3: TGTGCCAGCAGTTCAACAGGGGGCATTGGCTACACCTTC. Translating it yields CASSSTGGIGYTF. The full variable domain, with the rest looked up from reference TRBV5-5 and TRBJ1-2, is DAGVTQSPTHLIKTRGQQVTLRCSPISGHKSVSWYQQVLGQGPQFIFQYYEKEERGRGNFPDRFSARQFPNYSSELNVNALLLGDSALYLCASSSTGGIGYTFGSGTRLTVV.

This rearrangement joins TRBV10-3 to TRBJ1-3; D remains unclear. The ends were cut back, 2 bases at V and 0 bases at J, with 14 bases in the middle. The CDR3 extends over 17 amino acids. In germline, CDR1 is ENHRY, CDR2 SYGVKD. In nucleotides, the CDR3 is TGTGCCATCAGTGAGGCTCACGCGGGGAGCTCTGGAAACACCATATATTTT. Protein: CAISEAHAGSSGNTIYF.

The CDR3 spells CSASRTGRAGEQFF. The CDR3, as DNA: TGCAGTGCTAGTCGTACCGGGAGGGCCGGTGAGCAGTTCTTC. The rearrangement links TRBV20-1 to TRBJ2-1, with 8 bases aligning to TRBD2. Germline assignment: CDR1 DFQATT and CDR2 SNEGSKA (reference sequence). Losses at the gene ends were 3 bases for V and 9 bases for J; bases not matched to a gene: 10. The CDR3 extends over 14 amino acids.

The V call is TRBV28, the J call TRBJ2-2; TRBD2 matches at 8 bases. V shed 6 bases, J shed 0 bases, and the junction held 3 bases outside the gene matches. The CDR3 has 15 residues. Germline CDR1 and CDR2: MDHEN and SYDVKM. CDR3: CASRDGGANTGELFF. Written as DNA, the CDR3 is TGTGCCAGCAGGGACGGGGGGGCGAACACCGGGGAGCTGTTTTTT.

The rearrangement uses TRBV3-1 (or the pseudogene TRBV3-2) and TRBJ1-1, with a tentative D call TRBD1 (5 bases). Trimming left V 2 bases short and J 0 bases short, with 7 bases between. Germline V gives CDR1 LGHDT, CDR2 YNNKEL (reference sequence). This CDR3 is built from 14 residues. The CDR3 region is CASSQPRVNTEAFF. As DNA, the CDR3 is TGTGCCAGCAGCCAACCCAGGGTGAACACTGAAGCTTTCTTT.

The chain combines TRBV28 with TRBJ1-6, with 9 bases fitting TRBD1. V was pared by 8 bases and J by 7 bases, with 3 bases of the junction left unmatched. The CDR3 has 13 amino acids. Per the germline V gene, CDR1 is MDHEN and CDR2 is SYDVKM. CDR3 protein: CASSGQGNSPLHF. The CDR3 bases are TGTGCCAGCTCCGGACAGGGGAATTCACCCCTCCACTTT.

V and J are TRBV5-1 and TRBJ1-1; D unclear. CDR3 length equals 15 residues. V gave up 4 bases and J gave up 5 bases, with 18 bases separating them. Germline CDR1 and CDR2: SGHRS and YFSETQ. The CDR3 DNA follows: TGCGCCAGCAGCCCTCGATCCCAGACGGGGACTGAAGCTTTCTTT. Translation: CASSPRSQTGTEAFF.

Turning to this clone: Other DNA sequences in the sample encode the same CDR3. The V and J genes are TRBV9 and TRBJ1-1, with a tentative D call TRBD1 (5 bases). Deletions cut 0 bases from V and 1 base from J, with 7 bases between. Germline V gene data show CDR1 as SGDLS and CDR2 as YYNGEE. The CDR3 length is 14 residues. CDR3: CASSVVGQNTEAFF. CDR3 bases: TGTGCCAGCAGCGTAGTCGGACAGAACACTGAAGCTTTCTTT.

The chain has TRBV5-1 and TRBJ1-2; 7 bases are a match to TRBD1. This CDR3 contains 15 residues. Per the germline V gene, CDR1 is SGHRS and CDR2 is YFSETQ. Unmatched junction bases numbered 6, after V lost 0 bases and J lost 4 bases. The CDR3 nucleotides are TGCGCCAGCAGCTTGGGAGGACAGGCGTTCTATGGCTACACCTTC. It encodes CASSLGGQAFYGYTF.

CDR3 nucleotide sequence: TGTGCCAGCCGGGGTTCGTATATGAACACTGAAGCTTTCTTT. This codes for CASRGSYMNTEAFF. This chain links TRBV6-5 with TRBJ1-1, with unresolved D. Trimming took 8 bases from V and 0 from J, leaving 13 bases between them. CDR3 length: 14 residues. Germline V lookup: CDR1 MNHEY, CDR2 SVGAGI.

This sequence joins TRBV4-1 and TRBJ1-5; 12 nucleotides match TRBD1. Trimming at V came to 4 bases and at J to 4 bases, leaving 5 bases not matched to a gene. CDR3 length: 16 residues. Germline CDR1 reads MGHRA; CDR2 reads YSYEKL. The CDR3 DNA follows: TGCGCCAGCAGCCCCGGGGGACAGGGGGCAAATCAGCCCCAGCATTTT. It codes for CASSPGGQGANQPQHF.

This chain connects TRBV12-3 or TRBV12-4 to TRBJ1-1, with D hard to call. The CDR3 is 13 amino acids. V lost 5 bases to trimming and J lost 2 bases, with 9 bases between them. CDR3 bases: TGTGCCAGCAGTCCCGGTGTAAACACTGAAGCTTTCTTT. Protein sequence: CASSPGVNTEAFF.

This clone has ten or more counts. The chain carries TRBV2 and TRBJ2-7, with 12 positions matching TRBD1. The CDR3 has 15 residues. CDR1 and CDR2 from the germline V gene are SNHLY and FYNNEI. Germline trimming cut 6 bases from V and 5 bases from J; bases unmatched to any gene: 8. The CDR3 bases are TGTGCCAGCAGAGAATCCGGGACAGGGGGCGACGAGCAGTACTTC. It codes for CASRESGTGGDEQYF.

This chain uses TRBV29-1 with TRBJ2-7, with 9 bases identical to TRBD1. CDR1 is SQVTM, CDR2 ANQGSEA, per germline. This CDR3 comprises 18 residues. The V segment lost 0 bases and the J segment 5 bases; nucleotides outside the gene matches: 17. CDR3 DNA sequence: TGCAGCGTTGAAGAAACAACCTCCGGGACAGGGTCTTTCCACGAGCAGTACTTC. It translates to CSVEETTSGTGSFHEQYF.

The chain joins TRBV4-2 to TRBJ2-3; no definite D call. V was pared by 6 bases and J by 4 bases, with 8 bases between. Germline V gene lookup returns CDR1 LGHNA and CDR2 YNFKEQ. The CDR3 contains 12 residues. The DNA of the CDR3 is TGTGCCAGCAGTCAATCGGCAGATACGCAGTATTTT. This gives the protein CASSQSADTQYF.

The gene calls are TRBV7-3 and TRBJ2-3; TRBD2 aligns across 8 bases. The germline V gene encodes CDR1 SGHTA and CDR2 FQGTGA. This CDR3 spans 14 amino acids. The ends lost 6 bases at V and 5 bases at J; junction bases unmatched: 7. CDR3 sequence (DNA): TGTGCCAGCAGTCCCGGACTAGCAATAGATACGCAGTATTTT. It codes for CASSPGLAIDTQYF.

The CDR3 DNA follows: TGCGCCAGCAGCTTAGACACCTACACTGAAGCTTTCTTT. Translated: CASSLDTYTEAFF. The chain has TRBV5-1 and TRBJ1-1; unclear D gene. V lost 2 bases, J lost 3 bases, and 8 bases lay in between. The CDR3 contains 13 residues. Germline-derived CDR1 and CDR2 are SGHRS and YFSETQ.

The chain uses TRBV24-1 and TRBJ1-2, with 10 bases aligning to TRBD1. With 10 bases clipped from V and 7 bases from J, the junction kept 11 bases outside the gene matches. The germline V gene encodes CDR1 KGHDR and CDR2 SFDVKD. This CDR3 is built from 14 residues. The CDR3 loop is CATKPGQGSAGYTF. The CDR3 DNA follows: TGTGCCACGAAACCGGGACAGGGGAGCGCTGGCTACACCTTC.

The rearrangement links TRBV4-2 to TRBJ2-1, with TRBD2 identical over 9 bases. The CDR3 has 15 amino acids. Germline V gene sequence: CDR1 LGHNA, CDR2 YNFKEQ. V trimming: 0 bases; J trimming: 4 bases; junction bases outside the gene matches: 1. CDR3: CASSQETSGYNEQFF. The CDR3 bases are TGTGCCAGCAGCCAAGAGACTAGCGGTTACAATGAGCAGTTCTTC.

The chain combines TRBV7-8 with TRBJ1-2; no definite D call. The CDR3 contains 13 residues. With 2 bases removed from V and 6 bases from J, the gap between germline ends came to 10 bases. CDR1 is SGHVS and CDR2 is FQNEAQ in the germline V gene. For the CDR3, the DNA is TGTGCCAGCAGCTTATATTCTAAGAATGGCTACACCTTC. Translation gives CASSLYSKNGYTF.

The rearrangement uses TRBV24-1 and TRBJ1-1, with 7 bases lining up with TRBD1. Unmatched junction bases numbered 9, after V lost 6 bases and J lost 6 bases. CDR3 length: 14 residues. Germline-derived CDR1 and CDR2 are KGHDR and SFDVKD. This chain's CDR3 is CATSQTGKISEAFF. The CDR3 DNA reads as TGTGCCACCAGTCAGACAGGGAAGATCTCTGAAGCTTTCTTT.

The V call is TRBV27, the J call TRBJ2-7, with 8 bases lining up with TRBD1. The CDR3 runs 15 residues. Germline V CDR1 and CDR2: MNHEY, SMNVEV (reference sequence). Trimming at V came to 5 bases and at J to 2 bases, leaving 8 bases not matched to a gene. As DNA, the CDR3 is TGTGCCAGCAGTGTCCGGACAGGGAATCCCTACGAGCAGTACTTC. This sequence encodes CASSVRTGNPYEQYF.

The chain links TRBV14 to TRBJ1-1; 7 nucleotides line up with TRBD1. The CDR3 is 12 residues long. Germline values: CDR1 SGHDN, CDR2 FVKESK. The J segment lost 8 bases and the V segment lost 4 bases, leaving 4 bases of the junction unmatched. CDR3 protein: CASSLRDREAFF. The CDR3 DNA reads as TGTGCCAGCAGCCTCAGGGACAGAGAAGCTTTCTTT.

The V gene is TRBV10-2, the J gene TRBJ1-5; D not resolved. This CDR3 comprises 19 residues. Looked up from germline, CDR1 is WSHSY and CDR2 is SAAADI. The germline V and J ends were trimmed by 0 bases and 0 bases, with 18 bases remaining between them. CDR3: CASSESLPSMGYSNQPQHF. The DNA for the CDR3 is TGCGCCAGCAGTGAGTCCCTCCCCTCGATGGGCTATAGCAATCAGCCCCAGCATTTT.

CDR3 sequence reads: CASSPSRSSGNTIYF. CDR3 sequence (DNA): TGTGCCAGCAGCCCATCGAGGAGCTCTGGAAACACCATATATTTT. The V and J genes are TRBV7-6 and TRBJ1-3; D gene unclear. In germline, CDR1 is SGHVS, CDR2 FNYEAQ. V was cut by 5 bases and J by 0 bases, with 11 bases left in between. This CDR3 spans 15 amino acids.

The chain has TRBV29-1 and TRBJ2-7; the match to TRBD2 covers 8 bases. The CDR3 has 13 residues. CDR1 and CDR2 (germline): SQVTM, ANQGSEA. J was trimmed by 5 bases and V by 6 bases; bases with no gene match: 9. CDR3 sequence reads: CSVPTGTRNEQYF. The CDR3 DNA reads TGCAGCGTCCCGACCGGGACTAGAAACGAGCAGTACTTC.

In this sample, this clone turned up a few times. The rearrangement joins TRBV27 to TRBJ1-5; D might be TRBD1 (6 bases). V lost 5 bases and J 1 base, leaving 9 bases between the germline ends. The V gene's germline CDR1 is MNHEY and CDR2 SMNVEV (reference sequence). There are 14 residues in the CDR3. This chain's CDR3 is CASSPTGSNQPQHF. The CDR3 DNA reads TGTGCCAGCAGTCCTACAGGGAGCAATCAGCCCCAGCATTTT.

The chain recombines TRBV16 with TRBJ1-6; D gene uncertain. Trimming shortened V by 2 bases and J by 6 bases, and 11 bases separated the two germline ends. CDR3 length equals 15 residues. CDR1 and CDR2 from the germline V gene are KGHSY and FQNENV. CDR3 in DNA: TGTGCCAGCAGCCAACCTCGCCCTACTAATTCACCCCTCCACTTT. It yields the protein CASSQPRPTNSPLHF.

CDR3 residues: CASSLPLGTQYF. The CDR3 bases are TGTGCCAGCAGCTTGCCCCTAGGGACCCAGTACTTC. The rearrangement links TRBV7-9 to TRBJ2-5; D uncertain. The CDR3 consists of 12 residues. Germline V gene sequence: CDR1 SEHNR, CDR2 FQNEAQ (reference sequence). Trimming shortened V by 3 bases and J by 7 bases, and 9 bases separated the two germline ends.